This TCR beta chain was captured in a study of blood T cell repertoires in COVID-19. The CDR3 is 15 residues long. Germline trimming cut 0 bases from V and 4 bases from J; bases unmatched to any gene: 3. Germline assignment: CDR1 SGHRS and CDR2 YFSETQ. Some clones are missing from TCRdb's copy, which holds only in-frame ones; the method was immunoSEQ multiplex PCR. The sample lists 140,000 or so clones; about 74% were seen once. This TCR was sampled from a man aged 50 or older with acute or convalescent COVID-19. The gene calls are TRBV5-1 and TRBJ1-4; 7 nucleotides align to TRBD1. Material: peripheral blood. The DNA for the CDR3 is TGCGCCAGCAGCTTGGCTACAGGGGATAATGAAAAACTGTTTTTT. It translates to CASSLATGDNEKLFF.